One and the same sample provided the 18 T cell receptor beta chains below, sequenced in a study of shared clonotypes between healthy human individuals. Clones were sequenced by immunoSEQ multiplex PCR, and TCRdb holds only the in-frame ones, with some missing. The sample holds 1.5 million to 2.5 million clones, about 95% seen once. Terminally differentiated effector memory CD45RA+ cells were left out of the naive CD8 fraction, which was CD45RO-negative and positively selected for CCR7. Sequencing was done on a sample of naive CD8+ T cells sorted from blood. The receptors stem from a man in his late teens or twenties in good health.

This rearrangement joins TRBV27 to TRBJ2-1, with D possibly matching TRBD1 (6 bases). The CDR3 loop spans 13 amino acids. Between the trimmed V and J ends, which lost 8 bases and 6 bases, there was a span of 14 bases. CDR1 is MNHEY and CDR2 is SMNVEV in the germline V gene (reference sequence). The CDR3, as DNA: TGTGCCAGCGGAACAATAGGGGGCAATGAGCAGTTCTTC. This translates into CASGTIGGNEQFF.

The DNA for the CDR3 is TGTGCCTGTCCCAAAGGGGCCGGATACGAGCAGTACTTC. As protein: CACPKGAGYEQYF. The chain recombines TRBV2 with TRBJ2-7; maybe TRBD1 (5 bases). CDR1 and CDR2 from the germline V gene are SNHLY and FYNNEI. V was cut by 11 bases and J by 4 bases, with 18 bases left in between. CDR3 length: 13 amino acids. The full variable domain, with the rest looked up from reference TRBV2 and TRBJ2-7, is EPEVTQTPSHQVTQMGQEVILRCVPISNHLYFYWYRQILGQKVEFLVSFYNNEISEKSEIFDDQFSVERPDGSNFTLKIRSTKLEDSAMYFCACPKGAGYEQYFGPGTRLTVT.

This sequence joins TRBV6-6 and TRBJ2-1; TRBD2 matches 8 bases. Germline V gene sequence: CDR1 MNHNY, CDR2 SVGAGI (reference sequence). Trimming at V came to 5 bases and at J to 1 base, leaving 4 bases not matched to a gene. There are 15 residues in the CDR3. Here the CDR3 DNA reads TGTGCCAGCAGTACGAGCGGGAGTTCCTACAATGAGCAGTTCTTC. This translates into CASSTSGSSYNEQFF.

The chain combines TRBV28 with TRBJ2-5; D might be TRBD1 or TRBD2, each matching 5 bases. Germline CDR1 reads MDHEN; CDR2 reads SYDVKM. The CDR3 sequence is 15 residues long. V lost 5 bases to trimming and J lost 2 bases, with 15 bases between them. The CDR3 loop is CASSPGTEPQETQYF. The CDR3 DNA follows: TGTGCCAGCAGTCCCGGGACGGAACCTCAAGAGACCCAGTACTTC.

A note on this clone: The same CDR3 also results from other DNA sequences found in this sample. This chain links TRBV9 with TRBJ2-7; 11 bases are a match to TRBD2. Germline V gene sequence: CDR1 SGDLS, CDR2 YYNGEE. With V trimmed by 3 bases and J by 0 bases, 2 bases remained unmatched. The CDR3 is made up of 15 amino acids. DNA for the CDR3: TGTGCCAGCAGCGAGGGACTAGCGGACTCCTACGAGCAGTACTTC. Protein: CASSEGLADSYEQYF.

The count of this clone is one. This rearrangement joins TRBV28 to TRBJ1-2; 9 bases map to TRBD1. Germline CDR1 and CDR2: MDHEN and SYDVKM. The CDR3 sequence is 16 residues long. With 4 bases clipped from V and 6 bases from J, the junction kept 12 bases outside the gene matches. The CDR3 bases are TGTGCCAGCAGTTCGACAGCAGCGGACAGGGGTGATGGCTACACCTTC. It specifies CASSSTAADRGDGYTF.

The chain couples TRBV29-1 to TRBJ1-2; 11 bases map to TRBD1. Per the germline V gene, CDR1 is SQVTM and CDR2 is ANQGSEA. V trimming: 7 bases; J trimming: 8 bases; junction bases outside the gene matches: 6. The CDR3 is made up of 12 amino acids. The CDR3 spells CSAGQGAEGYTF. In DNA form, the CDR3 reads TGCAGCGCTGGACAGGGGGCGGAGGGCTACACCTTC.

In regard to this clone: Other DNA sequences in the same sample also yield this CDR3. As DNA, the CDR3 is TGTGCCAGCAGTCTCGCGGGGGGGGCAGATACGCAGTATTTT. This codes for CASSLAGGADTQYF. The chain combines TRBV28 with TRBJ2-3, with 9 bases matching TRBD2. V lost 5 bases, J lost 4 bases, and 4 bases stayed unmatched. CDR1 and CDR2 (germline): MDHEN, SYDVKM. The CDR3 runs 14 residues.

This clone appeared a single time. V is TRBV2 and J is TRBJ1-1; D is unclear. CDR3 length: 15 residues. Looked up from germline, CDR1 is SNHLY and CDR2 is FYNNEI. Trimming took 4 bases from V and 4 from J, leaving 16 bases between them. The CDR3 protein is CASSVPPGSSTEAFF. Written as DNA, the CDR3 is TGTGCCAGCAGTGTCCCGCCGGGTAGCTCCACTGAAGCTTTCTTT.

The chain recombines TRBV21-1 with TRBJ1-2; the D call TRBD1 from the table was never checked on the DNA. TRBV21-1 is labeled a pseudogene. The CDR3 is 14 residues long. CDR3 sequence: CASSSDRSNYGYTF. The CDR3 coding sequence is TGTGCCAGCAGCAGTGACAGGTCTAACTATGGCTACACCTTC.

This clone was observed a single time. Other DNA sequences within the sample encode an identical CDR3. The V gene is TRBV13, the J gene TRBJ2-1; TRBD2 matches 11 bases. The length of the CDR3 is 16 residues. The junction had 3 bases not matched to a gene; V was cut back by 0 bases and J by 5 bases. The germline V gene has CDR1 PRHDT and CDR2 FYEKMQ (reference sequence). The CDR3 nucleotides read TGTGCCAGCAGCTTAGGGCTAGCGGGGGGTAACAATGAGCAGTTCTTC. It translates to CASSLGLAGGNNEQFF.

This chain uses TRBV10-2 with TRBJ2-5; either TRBD1 or TRBD2 may fit D (5 bases each). The CDR3 length is 16 residues. Germline V gives CDR1 WSHSY, CDR2 SAAADI. V lost 6 bases to trimming and J lost 5 bases, with 22 bases between them. The CDR3 DNA reads as TGCGCCAGCAGCGGGGCGACAACTACCTGGGGGGAGACCCAGTACTTC. Encoded protein: CASSGATTTWGETQYF.

This chain uses TRBV2 with TRBJ2-5; D may be TRBD2 (5 bases). The CDR3 consists of 13 residues. V was pared by 9 bases and J by 3 bases, with 14 bases between. Looked up from germline, CDR1 is SNHLY and CDR2 is FYNNEI. CDR3 in DNA: TGTGCCAGACGAGCGGAGGCGGAAGAGACCCAGTACTTC. Protein sequence: CARRAEAEETQYF.

The chain joins TRBV6-5 to TRBJ2-5; 8 bases map to TRBD2. Germline V gene lookup returns CDR1 MNHEY and CDR2 SVGAGI. V lost 0 bases, J lost 2 bases, and 5 bases stayed unmatched. The CDR3 extends over 16 amino acids. The CDR3 region is CASSYSGAGGQETQYF. DNA of the CDR3: TGTGCCAGCAGTTACTCTGGGGCGGGGGGACAAGAGACCCAGTACTTC.

The V and J genes are TRBV19 and TRBJ2-7; 7 nucleotides agree with TRBD1. CDR1 and CDR2 from the germline V gene are LNHDA and SQIVND (reference sequence). The J segment lost 0 bases and the V segment lost 4 bases, leaving 3 bases of the junction unmatched. The CDR3 covers 14 residues. CDR3 bases: TGTGCCAGTAGTACGACAGGGAGCTCCTACGAGCAGTACTTC. Protein product: CASSTTGSSYEQYF. Looking up the rest from reference TRBV19 and TRBJ2-7 gives the full variable domain: DGGITQSPKYLFRKEGQNVTLSCEQNLNHDAMYWYRQDPGQGLRLIYYSQIVNDFQKGDIAEGYSVSREKKESFPLTVTSAQKNPTAFYLCASSTTGSSYEQYFGPGTRLTVT.

In DNA, the CDR3 is TGTGCCAGCAGTTCTTTTTCTGGGGGCCTCACAGATACGCAGTATTTT. Translation: CASSSFSGGLTDTQYF. The chain links TRBV27 to TRBJ2-3, with D tentatively TRBD1 (6 bases). Between the trimmed V and J ends, which lost 4 bases and 2 bases, there was a span of 16 bases. Germline V CDR1 and CDR2: MNHEY, SMNVEV (reference sequence). This CDR3 has 16 amino acids.

This clone was observed a single time. The sample carries other DNA sequences with the same CDR3. The gene calls are TRBV7-8 and TRBJ2-7, with D hard to call. Trimming stripped 1 base from V and 2 bases from J, with 6 bases between. The germline V gene has CDR1 SGHVS and CDR2 FQNEAQ. The CDR3 loop spans 13 amino acids. The CDR3 DNA reads TGTGCCAGCAGCTTAGACGGCACCTACGAGCAGTACTTC. The encoded protein is CASSLDGTYEQYF.

The rearrangement uses TRBV7-9 and TRBJ2-1; 7 bases fit TRBD2. The CDR3 totals 13 residues. The germline CDR1 and CDR2 sequences are SEHNR and FQNEAQ (reference sequence). V lost 8 bases to trimming and J lost 5 bases; unmatched junction nucleotides: 6. The CDR3 sequence: CASDRGEDNEQFF. The CDR3 DNA reads as TGTGCCAGCGACCGGGGGGAGGACAATGAGCAGTTCTTC.